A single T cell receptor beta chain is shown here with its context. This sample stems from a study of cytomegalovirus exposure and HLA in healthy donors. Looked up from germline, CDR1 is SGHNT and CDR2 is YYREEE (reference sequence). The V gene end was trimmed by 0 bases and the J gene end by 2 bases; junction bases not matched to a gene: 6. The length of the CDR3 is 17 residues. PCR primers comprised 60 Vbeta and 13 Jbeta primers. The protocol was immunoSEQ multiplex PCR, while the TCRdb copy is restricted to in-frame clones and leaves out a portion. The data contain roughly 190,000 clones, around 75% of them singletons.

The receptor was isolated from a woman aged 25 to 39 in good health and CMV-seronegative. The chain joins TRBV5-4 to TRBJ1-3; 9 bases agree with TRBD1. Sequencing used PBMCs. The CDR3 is CASSLDTRTGAGNTIYF. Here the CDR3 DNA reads TGTGCCAGCAGCTTGGATACTAGGACAGGGGCTGGAAACACCATATATTTT.